This T cell receptor beta chain was found in a study of shared clonotypes between healthy human individuals. Positively selected for CCR7, the CD45RO-negative cells used as naive CD8 cells excluded terminally differentiated effector memory CD45RA+ cells. Healthy HIV-negative adults without recent acute infections or vaccinations served as donors. This CDR3 region has 13 residues. Trimming took 1 base from V and 3 from J, leaving 8 bases between them. Germline values: CDR1 SGHTS, CDR2 YDEGEE. Genomic DNA of each subset was evenly split across several immunoSEQ plates. Each replicate PCR on the sorted subsets used 200 ng DNA (around 31,000 T cell genomes). Here immunoSEQ multiplex PCR was the method, and the copy in TCRdb shows in-frame clones only, minus some. There are about 590,000 clones in the sample; less than 97% occur only once, and 0.095% to 0.12% lies in the top ten.

The specimen was naive CD8+ T cells sorted from blood. The TCR comes from a young woman in good health. The rearrangement links TRBV5-8 to TRBJ2-7, with no clear D. The chain's CDR3 is CASSLFPSYEQYF. DNA for the CDR3: TGTGCCAGCAGCTTGTTCCCCAGCTACGAGCAGTACTTC.